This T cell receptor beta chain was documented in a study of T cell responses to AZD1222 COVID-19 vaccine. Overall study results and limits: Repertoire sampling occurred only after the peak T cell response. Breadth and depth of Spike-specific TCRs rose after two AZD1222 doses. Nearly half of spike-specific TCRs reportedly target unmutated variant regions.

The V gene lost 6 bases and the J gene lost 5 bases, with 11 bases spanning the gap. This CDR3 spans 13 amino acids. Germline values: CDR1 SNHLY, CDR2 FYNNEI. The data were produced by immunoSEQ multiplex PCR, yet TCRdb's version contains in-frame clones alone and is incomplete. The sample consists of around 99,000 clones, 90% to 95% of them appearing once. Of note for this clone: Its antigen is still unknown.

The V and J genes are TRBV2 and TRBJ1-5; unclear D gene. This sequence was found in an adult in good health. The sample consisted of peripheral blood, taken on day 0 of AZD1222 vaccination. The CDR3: CASRDYPDQPQHF. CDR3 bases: TGTGCCAGCAGAGACTACCCTGATCAGCCCCAGCATTTT.